The 7 T cell receptor beta chains presented below share a single source sample, sequenced in a study of T cell repertoires in cytomegalovirus infection. Their antigens are not known. TCRdb redid the calling of the reads with MiXCR, one entry per CDR3 protein. The table has fewer than 30,000 distinct CDR3 sequences, around 21% seen once. This material consisted of CD8+ T cells from cultured PBMCs, taken from culture after CMV antigen stimulation. The origin of the receptors is a human donor in good health (CMV status not recorded). Some clones in this sample may be carry-over from other donors' samples.

This clonotype was counted ten times or more. The chain employs TRBV6-5 and TRBJ2-5, with D perhaps TRBD2 (6 bases). Trimming left V 0 bases short and J 7 bases short, with 12 bases between. The CDR3 totals 14 residues. Germline V gene data show CDR1 as MNHEY and CDR2 as SVGAGI. DNA of the CDR3: TGTGCCAGCAGTTACTCTGGCGGGGTAGGGACCCAGTACTTC. It specifies CASSYSGGVGTQYF.

This clonotype was seen a handful of times. The CDR3 sequence is CASSGTSPYQETQYF. The CDR3 DNA follows: TGTGCCAGCAGCGGGACTAGCCCGTACCAAGAGACCCAGTACTTC. This chain joins TRBV28 and TRBJ2-5, with TRBD2 matching 9 bases. CDR1 and CDR2 from the germline V gene are MDHEN and SYDVKM. The CDR3 spans 15 residues. The junction had 5 bases not matched to a gene; V was cut back by 6 bases and J by 0 bases.

This clonotype has a single count. V and J are TRBV2 and TRBJ2-5, with TRBD1 as a possible D gene (6 bases). Germline V gives CDR1 SNHLY, CDR2 FYNNEI. V lost 6 bases and J lost 0, with 11 bases in between. This CDR3 has 14 residues. The CDR3 is CASRSTGNQETQYF. The CDR3 nucleotides read TGTGCCAGCAGGTCGACAGGAAACCAAGAGACCCAGTACTTC.

This clonotype was recorded many times. The V gene is TRBV5-4, the J gene TRBJ1-3, with D tentatively TRBD1 (5 bases). CDR1 is SGHNT and CDR2 is YYREEE in the germline V gene (reference sequence). V was pared by 3 bases and J by 3 bases, with 13 bases between. This CDR3 has 15 amino acids. Here the CDR3 reads CASSSGGANGNTIYF. CDR3 coding DNA: TGTGCCAGCAGCTCCGGAGGGGCGAATGGAAACACCATATATTTT.

This clonotype was seen at least ten times. V is TRBV7-2 and J is TRBJ2-5, with a weak D call TRBD1 (5 bases). The germline CDR1 and CDR2 sequences are SGHTA and FQGNSA. The V end was cut by 4 bases, the J end by 2 bases, with 11 bases between. The CDR3 is 14 amino acids. The CDR3 region is CASSSTETQETQYF. CDR3 nucleotide sequence: TGTGCCAGCAGCTCGACAGAGACACAAGAGACCCAGTACTTC.

This chain links TRBV2 with TRBJ2-7; 11 nucleotides line up with TRBD2. CDR3 length: 15 amino acids. Germline CDR1 reads SNHLY; CDR2 reads FYNNEI. The trim removed 4 bases at V and 5 bases at J, leaving 7 bases unmatched. The DNA for the CDR3 is TGTGCCAGCAGTGTTGGGACTAGCGGTACCCACGAGCAGTACTTC. Its translation is CASSVGTSGTHEQYF.

This clonotype was detected ten times or more. The genes are TRBV4-1 and TRBJ1-1, with D perhaps matching TRBD1 (6 bases). Germline-derived CDR1 and CDR2 are MGHRA and YSYEKL. Trimming stripped 1 base from V and 8 bases from J, with 17 bases between. The CDR3 spans 15 residues. The CDR3 DNA sequence: TGCGCCAGCAGCCAAGGTCCAGGGGACCGCAGGGAAGCTTTCTTT. It yields the protein CASSQGPGDRREAFF.